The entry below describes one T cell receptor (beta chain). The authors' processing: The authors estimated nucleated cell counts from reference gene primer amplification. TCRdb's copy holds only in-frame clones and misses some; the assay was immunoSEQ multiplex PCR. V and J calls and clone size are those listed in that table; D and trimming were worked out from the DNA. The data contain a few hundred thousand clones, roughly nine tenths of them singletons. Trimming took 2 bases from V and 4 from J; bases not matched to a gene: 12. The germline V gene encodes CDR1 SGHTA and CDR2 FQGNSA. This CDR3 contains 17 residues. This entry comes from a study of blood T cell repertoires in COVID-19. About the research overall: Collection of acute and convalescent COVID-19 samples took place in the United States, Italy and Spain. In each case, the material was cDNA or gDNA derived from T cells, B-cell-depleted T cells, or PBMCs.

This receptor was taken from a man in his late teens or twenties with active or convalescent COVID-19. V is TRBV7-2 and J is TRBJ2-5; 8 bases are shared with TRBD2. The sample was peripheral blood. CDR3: CASSLILRGALGETQYF. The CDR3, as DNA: TGTGCCAGCAGCTTAATTTTGCGGGGGGCACTGGGAGAGACCCAGTACTTC.